This T cell receptor (beta chain) emerged from a study of cytomegalovirus exposure and HLA in healthy donors. Overall study: Inside one of the first data releases sat about 85 million unique TCRs taken from HLA-typed donors.

Whole-study results and caveats: There were some public TCRs occurring in many donors, but most TCR sequences were rare. Several top significant clusters appeared, in a later analysis, to be linked to common viral pathogens. A reported reduction in N-insertions relative to the roughly 610-donor mean was seen in an Asian-associated ancestry cluster in a later analysis.

In its sample, this clone was seen once. What it binds is not known. The V and J ends lost 6 bases and 8 bases, in that order; junction bases with no gene match: 8. Germline V gene data show CDR1 as MNHNS and CDR2 as SASEGT. The CDR3 runs to 14 residues. PCR employed 60 Vbeta and 13 Jbeta primers. The repertoire was sequenced with immunoSEQ multiplex PCR; TCRdb's copy has only in-frame clones and lacks some. Here the sample spans about 160,000 clones, more than 75% being singletons. The clonotype was recovered from a girl aged 10 to 17 in good health and CMV-seropositive. This chain links TRBV6-1 with TRBJ1-4; TRBD1 matches 8 bases. The sample comprised PBMCs. CDR3 DNA sequence: TGTGCCAGCAGAATGGACAGGGAGGGGGAAAAACTGTTTTTT. Translation gives CASRMDREGEKLFF.